This passage covers 5 T cell receptor beta chains from one sample sequenced in a study of identical twins' blood T cells. TCRdb processed the 5' RACE reads anew with MiXCR; each CDR3 protein has one entry. The data show 300,000 to 400,000 distinct CDR3 sequences, with approximately 30% seen just once and roughly 5.5% held by the top ten. Sequenced sample: PBMCs. The receptors were gathered from a woman aged 18 to 50 in good health.

This clonotype was seen only a few times. V usage is TRBV27 and J usage is TRBJ2-7; 8 bases are shared with TRBD2. The CDR3 contains 15 residues. Germline V CDR1 and CDR2: MNHEY, SMNVEV (reference sequence). V lost 3 bases and J lost 2; bases outside the gene matches: 6. The CDR3 region has the DNA TGTGCCAGCAGTTTTGGACTAGCATATGCCTACGAGCAGTACTTC. As protein: CASSFGLAYAYEQYF.

This chain links TRBV7-8 with TRBJ1-5; no firm D call. Per the germline V gene, CDR1 is SGHVS and CDR2 is FQNEAQ. The CDR3 contains 14 residues. V was cut by 5 bases and J by 7 bases, with 15 bases left in between. CDR3 bases: TGTGCCAGCAGCACCCGGACGGCTCCCCAGCCCCAGCATTTT. Protein: CASSTRTAPQPQHF.

This clonotype was observed a few times. This chain links TRBV19 with TRBJ2-2; tentative D call: TRBD1 (6 bases). Trimming took 0 bases from V and 7 from J, leaving 21 bases between them. The CDR3 is 18 amino acids. Germline V CDR1 and CDR2: LNHDA, SQIVND (reference sequence). The DNA of the CDR3 is TGTGCCAGTAGTATAGACAAACCGGGACACCCGAGCGACGGGGAGCTGTTTTTT. This sequence encodes CASSIDKPGHPSDGELFF.

This clonotype was counted ten times or more. The genes are TRBV6-2 or TRBV6-3 and TRBJ1-5; 7 bases line up with TRBD1. Trimming took 9 bases from V and 3 from J; bases not matched to a gene: 11. CDR3 length: 15 residues. Germline values: CDR1 MNHEY, CDR2 SVGEGT. CDR3 sequence (DNA): TGTGCCAGTAGGGACGATGACAGGGTCAATCAGCCCCAGCATTTT. Translating it yields CASRDDDRVNQPQHF.

V gene TRBV30 combines with J gene TRBJ1-1; D is unclear. Trimming took 0 bases from V and 4 from J, leaving 9 bases between them. The CDR3 has 13 residues. Looked up from germline, CDR1 is GTSNPN and CDR2 is SVGIG (reference sequence). CDR3 nucleotides: TGTGCCTGGAGTGTTCTTCCGGGCACTGAAGCTTTCTTT. Translation gives CAWSVLPGTEAFF.